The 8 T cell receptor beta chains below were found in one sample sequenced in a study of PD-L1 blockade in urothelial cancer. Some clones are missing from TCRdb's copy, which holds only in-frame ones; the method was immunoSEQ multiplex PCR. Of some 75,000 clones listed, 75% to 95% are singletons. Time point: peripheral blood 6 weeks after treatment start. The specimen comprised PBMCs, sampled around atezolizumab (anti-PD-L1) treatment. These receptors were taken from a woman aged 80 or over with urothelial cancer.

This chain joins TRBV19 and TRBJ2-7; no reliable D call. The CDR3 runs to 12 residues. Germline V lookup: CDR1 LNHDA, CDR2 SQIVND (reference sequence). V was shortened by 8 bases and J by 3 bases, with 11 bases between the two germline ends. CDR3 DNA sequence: TGTGCCAGTGGCGCGGCGAGCTACGAGCAGTACTTC. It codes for CASGAASYEQYF.

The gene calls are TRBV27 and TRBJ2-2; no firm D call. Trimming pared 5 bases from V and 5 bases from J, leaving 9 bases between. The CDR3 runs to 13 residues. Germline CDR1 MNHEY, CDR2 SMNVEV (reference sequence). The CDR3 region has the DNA TGTGCCAGCAGTATACAGCTGACCGGGGAGCTGTTTTTT. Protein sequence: CASSIQLTGELFF.

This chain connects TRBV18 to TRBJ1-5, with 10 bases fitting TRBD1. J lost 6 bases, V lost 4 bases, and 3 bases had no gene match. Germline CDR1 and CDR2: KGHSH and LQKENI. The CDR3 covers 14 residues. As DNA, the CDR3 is TGTGCCAGCTCACTGGGACAGGGGACTCAGCCCCAGCATTTT. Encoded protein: CASSLGQGTQPQHF.

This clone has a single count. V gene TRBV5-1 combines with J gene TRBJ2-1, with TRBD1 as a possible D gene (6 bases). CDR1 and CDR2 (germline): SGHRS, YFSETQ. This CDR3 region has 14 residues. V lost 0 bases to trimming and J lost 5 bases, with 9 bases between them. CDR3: CASSLDRENNEQFF. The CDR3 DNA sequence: TGCGCCAGCAGCTTGGACAGGGAGAACAATGAGCAGTTCTTC. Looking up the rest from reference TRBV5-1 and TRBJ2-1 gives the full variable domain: KAGVTQTPRYLIKTRGQQVTLSCSPISGHRSVSWYQQTPGQGLQFLFEYFSETQRNKGNFPGRFSGRQFSNSRSEMNVSTLELGDSALYLCASSLDRENNEQFFGPGTRLTVL.

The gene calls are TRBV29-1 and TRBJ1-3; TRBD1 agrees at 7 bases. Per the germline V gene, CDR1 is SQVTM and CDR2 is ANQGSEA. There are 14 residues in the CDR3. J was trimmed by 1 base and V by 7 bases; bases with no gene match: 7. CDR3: CSAAEDRSGNTIYF. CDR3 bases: TGCAGCGCCGCGGAGGACAGGTCTGGAAACACCATATATTTT. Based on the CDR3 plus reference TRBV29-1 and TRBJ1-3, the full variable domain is SAVISQKPSRDICQRGTSLTIQCQVDSQVTMMFWYRQQPGQSLTLIATANQGSEATYESGFVIDKFPISRPNLTFSTLTVSNMSPEDSSIYLCSAAEDRSGNTIYFGEGSWLTVV.

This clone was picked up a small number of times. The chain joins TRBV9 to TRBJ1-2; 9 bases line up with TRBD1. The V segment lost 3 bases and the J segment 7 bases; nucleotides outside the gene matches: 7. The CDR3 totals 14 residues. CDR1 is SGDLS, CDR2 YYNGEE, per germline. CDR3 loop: CASSAWDRASGYTF. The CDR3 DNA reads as TGTGCCAGCAGCGCCTGGGACAGGGCGAGTGGCTACACCTTC.

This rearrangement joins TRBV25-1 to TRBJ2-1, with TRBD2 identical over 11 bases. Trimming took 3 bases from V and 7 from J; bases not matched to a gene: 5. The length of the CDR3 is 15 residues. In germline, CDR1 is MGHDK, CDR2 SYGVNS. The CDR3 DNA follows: TGTGCCAGCAGTGATCGGCTAGCGGGAGGTAATGAGCAGTTCTTC. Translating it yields CASSDRLAGGNEQFF.

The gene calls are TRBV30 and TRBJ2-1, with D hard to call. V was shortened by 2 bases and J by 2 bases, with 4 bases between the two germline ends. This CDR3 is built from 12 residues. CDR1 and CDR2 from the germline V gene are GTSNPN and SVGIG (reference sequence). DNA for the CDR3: TGTGCCTGGAGTCCCACCTACAATGAGCAGTTCTTC. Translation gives CAWSPTYNEQFF.